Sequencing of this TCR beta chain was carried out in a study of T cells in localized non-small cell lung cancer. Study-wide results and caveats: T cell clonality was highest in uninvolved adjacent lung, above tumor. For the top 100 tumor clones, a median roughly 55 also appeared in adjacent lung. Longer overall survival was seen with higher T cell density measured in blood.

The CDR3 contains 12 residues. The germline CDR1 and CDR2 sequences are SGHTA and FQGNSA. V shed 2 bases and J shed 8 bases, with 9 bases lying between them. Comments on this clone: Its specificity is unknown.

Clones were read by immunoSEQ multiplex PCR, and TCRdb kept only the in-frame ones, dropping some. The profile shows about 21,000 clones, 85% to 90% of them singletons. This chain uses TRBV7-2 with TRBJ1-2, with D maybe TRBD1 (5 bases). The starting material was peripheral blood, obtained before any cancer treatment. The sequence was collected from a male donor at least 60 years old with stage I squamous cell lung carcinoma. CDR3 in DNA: TGTGCCAGCAGCTTAATGGGGGTAGGCTACACCTTC. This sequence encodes CASSLMGVGYTF.